This T cell receptor (beta chain) appears in the sequencing data of a study of blood T cell repertoires in COVID-19. About the study: Samples taken during acute and convalescent COVID-19 were collected in the United States, Italy and Spain. T cells, B-cell-depleted T cells, or PBMCs provided the cDNA or gDNA that served as material.

Per the study methods: Estimated nucleated cell counts came from reference gene primer amplification. The protocol was immunoSEQ multiplex PCR, while the TCRdb copy is restricted to in-frame clones and leaves out a portion. The D gene and trimming were derived from the DNA, and the V and J assignments and clone size from that table. The sample includes around 97,000 clones, roughly 84% of them seen just once. The CDR3 totals 15 residues. The germline CDR1 and CDR2 sequences are SEHNR and FQNEAQ (reference sequence). With 7 bases clipped from V and 7 bases from J, the junction kept 12 bases outside the gene matches.

V gene TRBV7-9 combines with J gene TRBJ1-2, with TRBD1 matching over 10 bases. The sample consisted of peripheral blood. The receptor comes from a human donor in a cohort sampled during active COVID-19. DNA of the CDR3: TGTGCCAGCACACTGACAGGGGACAGGGGAGGTGGCTACACCTTC. This encodes CASTLTGDRGGGYTF.